The entry below gives a single TCR beta chain sequence along with its context. Its antigen is currently unknown. At one boundary the junction diverges from the germline segment, which might be a read error. The data were produced by immunoSEQ multiplex PCR, yet TCRdb's version contains in-frame clones alone and is incomplete. Of over 50,000 clones listed, around 85% are singletons. The CDR3 extends over 19 amino acids. Germline V CDR1 and CDR2: SGHKS, YYEKEE (reference sequence). The data stem from a study of T cell clones after liver transplantation. As for the study in general: TCRbeta sequencing after a pre-transplant mixed lymphocyte reaction identified graft-donor-reactive clones, later tracked in post-transplant blood. Patients counted as tolerant after at least one year off all immunosuppression, enzymes not exceeding twice normal. Study-level findings and limits: Post-transplant time points were not standardized, so conclusions are preliminary. Circulating graft-donor-reactive CD4 TCRbeta sequences fell significantly post-transplant in most of the 8 subjects.

This chain uses TRBV5-5 with TRBJ1-6, with 11 nucleotides matching TRBD1. This clonotype was obtained from a human donor who received a liver transplant. Sequences were derived from CD4+ T cells from blood, sampled before liver transplant. Here the CDR3 reads CASSLDRGRESSYNSPLHF. CDR3 DNA: TGTGCCAGCAGTTTGGACAGGGGGCGAGAGAGCTCCTATAATTCACCCCTCCACTTT. Full variable domain (rest looked up from reference TRBV5-5 and TRBJ1-6): DAGVTQSPTHLIKTRGQQVTLRCSPISGHKSVSWYQQVLGQGPQFIFQYYEKEERGRGNFPDRFSARQFPNYSSELNVNALLLGDSALYLCASSLDRGRESSYNSPLHFGNGTRLTVT.